This T cell receptor beta chain derives from a study of patients and donors after allogeneic stem cell transplantation. TCRdb re-analysed the RT-PCR reads in MiXCR, keeping a single row per CDR3 protein. The profile shows over 10,000 distinct CDR3 sequences, under 30% of them singletons. This CDR3 is 8 amino acids long. Germline values: CDR1 GTSNPN, CDR2 SVGIG (reference sequence). What was sequenced was blood, either unsorted or a sorted T cell fraction (not recorded which). The chain employs TRBV30 and TRBJ1-2; D is undetermined. The receptor's source is a human donor who was either an allogeneic HSCT recipient or a stem cell or donor lymphocyte infusion donor (not recorded which). It is not recorded whose cells these are; they may come from a transplant donor. CDR3 coding DNA: TGTGGAGGGAATGGCTACACCTTC. It yields the protein CGGNGYTF.